The sequence of this T cell receptor beta chain was determined in a study of blood T cells in healthy people across ages. Primed by a sample-barcoded 5' primer and a J-beta primer mix, a second PCR proceeded for about 6 to 11 cycles. TCRdb used MiXCR to reprocess the 5' RACE reads, holding one entry per CDR3 protein. The sample lists approximately 800,000 distinct CDR3 sequences, just under 25% occurring once. Trimming took off 3 bases at V and 0 bases at J, with 18 bases between the two ends. This CDR3 has 18 residues. Germline assignment: CDR1 SGDLS and CDR2 YYNGEE. The same sample was also used in a study of T cells of mothers and their children.

The chain is built from TRBV9 and TRBJ2-2; D is possibly TRBD1 (5 bases). The clonotype was recovered from a boy aged 5-17 years in good health. The specimen was blood. CDR3 in amino acids: CASSGSSLRQPNTGELFF. The CDR3 bases are TGTGCCAGCAGCGGTAGCTCCCTTCGACAGCCGAACACCGGGGAGCTGTTTTTT.